These T cell receptor beta chains were read from a single sample in a study of regulatory T cells in long-lasting Graves disease. TCRdb analysed the multiplex PCR reads with MiXCR anew, one entry per CDR3 protein. In the table there are over 350,000 distinct CDR3 sequences, around 20% of which are singletons. The sample in question was peripheral blood mononuclear cells (PBMCs), obtained when the disease was refractory, from a patient treated with antithyroid drugs. All receptors derive from a female donor with Graves disease. Each CDR3 is given with its conserved first and last residue. The D gene is left open where the match is weak. Size tells how often a clone was seen (once, few, many) or the class of an expanded clone, and some rows leave it out.

TRBJ1-1 | TRBD1 | few | TRBV7-2 | CASSLKGGGLAEAFF | TGTGCCAGCAGCTTAAAAGGAGGGGGCTTGGCTGAAGCTTTCTTT
TRBJ2-4 | TRBD1 | many | TRBV12-3/TRBV12-4 | CASSSSDRDIQYF | TGTGCCAGCAGTTCGTCAGACAGGGACATTCAGTACTTC
TRBJ1-1 | NA | many | TRBV29-1 | CSVDGTNTEAFF | TGCAGCGTTGATGGAACGAACACTGAAGCTTTCTTT
TRBJ2-7 | NA | NA | TRBV7-2 | CASSLPQFSEQYF | TGTGCCAGCAGCCTTCCCCAATTCAGTGAGCAGTACTTC
TRBJ2-2 | NA | few | TRBV29-1 | CSVEVLGTGELFF | TGCAGCGTTGAAGTTTTGGGAACCGGGGAGCTGTTTTTT
TRBJ1-3 | NA | NA | TRBV20-1 | CSTTRNGNTIYF | TGCAGTACGACCCGGAATGGAAACACCATATATTTT
TRBJ2-7 | TRBD1 | NA | TRBV10-3 | CAIRTGTGWLSAF | TGTGCCATCAGGACCGGGACAGGGTGGTTGTCAGCCTTC
TRBJ2-5 | NA | many | TRBV12-3/TRBV12-4 | CASSRTEGGETQYF | TGTGCCAGCAGTAGGACAGAGGGAGGAGAGACCCAGTACTTC
TRBJ2-7 | NA | many | TRBV28 | CASSFVGSYEQYF | TGTGCCAGCAGTTTCGTGGGGTCCTACGAGCAGTACTTC
TRBJ1-2 | NA | many | TRBV29-1 | CSVVTGLNYGYTF | TGCAGCGTTGTTACAGGGCTTAACTATGGCTACACCTTC
TRBJ1-1 | NA | few | TRBV20-1 | CSASIYTEAFF | TGCAGTGCTAGTATTTACACTGAAGCTTTCTTT
TRBJ2-7 | TRBD1 | many | TRBV27 | CASRNDRDHYEQYF | TGTGCCAGCAGAAACGACAGGGATCATTACGAGCAGTACTTC
TRBJ1-4 | NA | many | TRBV11-2 | CASSFRDLNEKLFF | TGTGCCAGCAGCTTCCGCGATCTGAATGAAAAACTGTTTTTT
TRBJ1-4 | NA | many | TRBV5-1 | CASSFSGGPNEKLFF | TGCGCCAGCAGCTTTTCGGGCGGGCCTAATGAAAAACTGTTTTTT
TRBJ2-6 | NA | few | TRBV7-2 | CASKTGLGANVLTF | TGTGCCAGCAAAACAGGGTTAGGGGCCAACGTCCTGACTTTC
TRBJ1-3 | NA | NA | TRBV4-3 | CASSQDYPGAAGNTIYF | TGCGCCAGCAGCCAAGATTATCCAGGGGCGGCTGGAAACACCATATATTTT